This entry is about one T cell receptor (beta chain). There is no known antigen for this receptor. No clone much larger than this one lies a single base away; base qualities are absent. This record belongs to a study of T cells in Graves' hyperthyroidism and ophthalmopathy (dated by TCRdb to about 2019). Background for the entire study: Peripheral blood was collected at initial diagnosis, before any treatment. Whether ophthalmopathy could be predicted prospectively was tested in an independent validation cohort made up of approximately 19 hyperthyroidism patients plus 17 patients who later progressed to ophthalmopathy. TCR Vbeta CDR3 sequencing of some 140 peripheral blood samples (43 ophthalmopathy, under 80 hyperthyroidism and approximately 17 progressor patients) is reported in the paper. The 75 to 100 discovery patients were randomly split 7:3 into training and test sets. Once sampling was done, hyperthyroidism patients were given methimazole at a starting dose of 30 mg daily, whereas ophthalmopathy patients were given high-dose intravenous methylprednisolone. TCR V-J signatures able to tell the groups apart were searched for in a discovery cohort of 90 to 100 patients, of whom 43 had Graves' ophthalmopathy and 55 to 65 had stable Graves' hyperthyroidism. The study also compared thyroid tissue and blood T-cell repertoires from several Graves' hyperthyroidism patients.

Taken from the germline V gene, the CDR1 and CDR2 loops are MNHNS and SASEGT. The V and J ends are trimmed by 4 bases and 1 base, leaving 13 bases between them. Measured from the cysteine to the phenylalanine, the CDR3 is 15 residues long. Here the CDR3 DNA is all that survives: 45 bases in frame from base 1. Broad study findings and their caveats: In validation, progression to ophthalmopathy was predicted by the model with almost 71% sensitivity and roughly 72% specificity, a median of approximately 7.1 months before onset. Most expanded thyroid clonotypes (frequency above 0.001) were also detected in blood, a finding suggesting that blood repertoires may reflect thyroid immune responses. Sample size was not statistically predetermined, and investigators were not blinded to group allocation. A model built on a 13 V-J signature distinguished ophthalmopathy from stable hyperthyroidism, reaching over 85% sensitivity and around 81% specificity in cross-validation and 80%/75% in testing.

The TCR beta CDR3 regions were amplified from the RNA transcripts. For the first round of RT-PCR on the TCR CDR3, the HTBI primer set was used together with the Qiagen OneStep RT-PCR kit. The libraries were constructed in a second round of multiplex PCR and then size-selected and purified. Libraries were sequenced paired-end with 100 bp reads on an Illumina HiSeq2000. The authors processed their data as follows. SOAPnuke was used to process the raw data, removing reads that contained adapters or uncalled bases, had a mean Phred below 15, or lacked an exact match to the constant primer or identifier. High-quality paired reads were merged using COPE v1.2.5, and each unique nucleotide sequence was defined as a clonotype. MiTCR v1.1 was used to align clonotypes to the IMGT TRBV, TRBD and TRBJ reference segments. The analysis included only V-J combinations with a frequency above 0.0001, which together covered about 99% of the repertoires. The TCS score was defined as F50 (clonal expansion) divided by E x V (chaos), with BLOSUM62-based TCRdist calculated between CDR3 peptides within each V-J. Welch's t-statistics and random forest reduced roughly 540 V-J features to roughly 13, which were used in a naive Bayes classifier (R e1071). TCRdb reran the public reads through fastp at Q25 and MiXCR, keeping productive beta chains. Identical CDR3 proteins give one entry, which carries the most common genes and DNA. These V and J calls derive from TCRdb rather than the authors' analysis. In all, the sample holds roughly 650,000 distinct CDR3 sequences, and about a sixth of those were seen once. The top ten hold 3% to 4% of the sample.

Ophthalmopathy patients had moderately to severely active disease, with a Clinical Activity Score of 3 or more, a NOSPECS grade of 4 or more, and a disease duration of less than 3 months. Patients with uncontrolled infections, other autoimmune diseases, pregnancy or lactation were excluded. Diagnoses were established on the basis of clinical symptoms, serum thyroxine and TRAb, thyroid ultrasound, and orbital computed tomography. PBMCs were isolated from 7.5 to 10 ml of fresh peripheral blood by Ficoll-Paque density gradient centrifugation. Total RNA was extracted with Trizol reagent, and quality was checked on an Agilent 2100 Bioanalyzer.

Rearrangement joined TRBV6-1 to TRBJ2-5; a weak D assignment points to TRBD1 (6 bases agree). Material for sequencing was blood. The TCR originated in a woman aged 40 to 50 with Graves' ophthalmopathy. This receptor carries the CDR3 CASSVSGVLQETQYF. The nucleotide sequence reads TGTGCCAGCAGTGTATCAGGGGTCCTCCAAGAGACCCAGTACTTC.